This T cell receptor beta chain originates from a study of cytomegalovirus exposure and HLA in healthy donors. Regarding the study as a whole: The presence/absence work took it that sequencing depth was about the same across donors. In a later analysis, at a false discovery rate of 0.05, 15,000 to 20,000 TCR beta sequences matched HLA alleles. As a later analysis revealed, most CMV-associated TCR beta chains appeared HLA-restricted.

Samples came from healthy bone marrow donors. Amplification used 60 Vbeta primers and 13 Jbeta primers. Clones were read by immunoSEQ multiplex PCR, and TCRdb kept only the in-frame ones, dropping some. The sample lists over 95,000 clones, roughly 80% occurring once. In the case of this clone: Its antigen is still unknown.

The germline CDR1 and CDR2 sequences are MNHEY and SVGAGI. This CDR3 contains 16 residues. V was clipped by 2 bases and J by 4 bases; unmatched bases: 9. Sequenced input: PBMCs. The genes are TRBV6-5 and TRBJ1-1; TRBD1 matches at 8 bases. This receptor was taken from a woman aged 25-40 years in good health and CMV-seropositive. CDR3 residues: CASSYHRGGLGTEAFF. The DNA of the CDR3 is TGTGCCAGCAGTTACCACAGGGGGGGGCTGGGCACTGAAGCTTTCTTT.